Shown below are 20 T cell receptor beta chains from a single sample sequenced in a study of T cell responses to AZD1222 COVID-19 vaccine. The table came from immunoSEQ multiplex PCR; TCRdb's copy has only in-frame clones and leaves some out. Here the sample spans fewer than 150,000 clones, approximately 90% being singletons. Sequencing used peripheral blood, obtained on day 0 of AZD1222 vaccination. These receptors were obtained from an adult in good health.

This clone was observed once. This sample also contains other DNA sequences that code for the same CDR3. The rearrangement uses TRBV5-1 and TRBJ2-5; 8 nucleotides align to TRBD1. This CDR3 comprises 14 residues. After removal of 2 bases from V and 2 bases from J, the junction contained 2 bases not matched to a gene. Looked up from germline, CDR1 is SGHRS and CDR2 is YFSETQ. The CDR3, as DNA: TGCGCCAGCAGCTTCGGACAGGGACAAGAGACCCAGTACTTC. Translation gives CASSFGQGQETQYF.

The rearrangement uses TRBV5-4 and TRBJ2-1; D is uncertain. Trimming removed 2 bases from V and 6 bases from J, with 6 bases in between. CDR3 size: 12 residues. Germline CDR1 is SGHNT and CDR2 is YYREEE (reference sequence). The CDR3 sequence is CASSFQPNEQFF. The CDR3 DNA reads as TGTGCCAGCAGCTTCCAACCCAATGAGCAGTTCTTC.

On this clone itself: Other DNA sequences from this sample encode an identical CDR3 as well. The V gene is TRBV4-1, the J gene TRBJ1-3; D gene uncertain. The CDR3 runs to 15 residues. Trimming removed 3 bases from V and 0 bases from J, with 9 bases in between. Germline V gene lookup returns CDR1 MGHRA and CDR2 YSYEKL. Here the CDR3 DNA reads TGCGCCAGCAGCCATGGTGAAGGCTCTGGAAACACCATATATTTT. It specifies CASSHGEGSGNTIYF.

The chain employs TRBV7-8 and TRBJ1-5, with 9 bases matching TRBD1. The CDR3 is 12 residues long. Germline V gene lookup returns CDR1 SGHVS and CDR2 FQNEAQ. V lost 5 bases to trimming and J lost 10 bases; unmatched junction nucleotides: 3. The CDR3 region is CASSTDRGPQHF. The CDR3 DNA sequence: TGTGCCAGCAGCACGGACAGGGGCCCCCAGCATTTT. Using reference TRBV7-8 and TRBJ1-5 for the parts outside the CDR3, the full variable domain is GAGVSQSPRYKVAKRGQDVALRCDPISGHVSLFWYQQALGQGPEFLTYFQNEAQLDKSGLPSDRFFAERPEGSVSTLKIQRTQQEDSAVYLCASSTDRGPQHFGDGTRLSIL.

In this sample, this clone turned up once. The rearrangement links TRBV19 to TRBJ1-1; D unclear. CDR3 length: 11 amino acids. The germline gives CDR1 LNHDA, CDR2 SQIVND (reference sequence). V lost 7 bases and J lost 1, with 4 bases in between. The CDR3 protein is CASTRNTEAFF. The DNA of the CDR3 is TGTGCCAGTACCAGGAACACTGAAGCTTTCTTT.

In this sample, this clone turned up once. This chain links TRBV9 with TRBJ2-7; 8 nucleotides line up with TRBD2. V shed 4 bases and J 6 bases; nucleotides not matched to a gene: 12. Germline V CDR1 and CDR2: SGDLS, YYNGEE. The length of the CDR3 is 15 residues. This CDR3 reads CASSSQVSGGSEQYF. The CDR3 nucleotides read TGTGCCAGCAGCTCCCAGGTGAGCGGGGGTTCCGAGCAGTACTTC. The whole variable domain, filled in from reference TRBV9 and TRBJ2-7, reads DSGVTQTPKHLITATGQRVTLRCSPRSGDLSVYWYQQSLDQGLQFLIQYYNGEERAKGNILERFSAQQFPDLHSELNLSSLELGDSALYFCASSSQVSGGSEQYFGPGTRLTVT.

This chain's CDR3 is CASSPPTGEGETQYF. The CDR3 coding sequence is TGTGCCAGCTCACCTCCAACGGGAGAAGGGGAGACCCAGTACTTC. The chain carries TRBV18 and TRBJ2-5; D may be TRBD2 (6 bases). The V gene lost 3 bases and the J gene lost 5 bases, with 16 bases spanning the gap. Germline values: CDR1 KGHSH, CDR2 LQKENI. The CDR3 runs to 15 residues.

CDR3 region: CASSLEGTGDQPQHF. In DNA form, the CDR3 reads TGCGCCAGCAGCTTGGAAGGGACAGGGGATCAGCCCCAGCATTTT. This chain links TRBV5-1 with TRBJ1-5; TRBD1 aligns across 10 bases. The CDR3 totals 15 residues. Germline V gene data show CDR1 as SGHRS and CDR2 as YFSETQ. V dropped 0 bases and J dropped 5; count of bases not matched to a gene: 2. Drawing the rest from reference TRBV5-1 and TRBJ1-5, the complete variable domain is KAGVTQTPRYLIKTRGQQVTLSCSPISGHRSVSWYQQTPGQGLQFLFEYFSETQRNKGNFPGRFSGRQFSNSRSEMNVSTLELGDSALYLCASSLEGTGDQPQHFGDGTRLSIL.

The chain employs TRBV6-5 and TRBJ2-7; 7 bases map to TRBD1. Germline V gives CDR1 MNHEY, CDR2 SVGAGI. Trimming took 2 bases from V and 0 from J; bases not matched to a gene: 1. The CDR3 covers 14 residues. The CDR3 DNA reads TGTGCCAGCAGTTACGACAGGGACTCCTACGAGCAGTACTTC. Its translation is CASSYDRDSYEQYF.

Turning to this clone: The junction differs from germline at one of its ends, possibly a read error. The V call is TRBV7-7, the J call TRBJ2-5, with 8 positions matching TRBD2. Germline lookup yields CDR1 SSHAT and CDR2 FNYEAQ (reference sequence). The CDR3 runs to 15 residues. DNA for the CDR3: TGTGCTAGCAGCACGGGACTAGGCGGCGGGGAGACCCAGTACTTC. Its translation is CASSTGLGGGETQYF.

The CDR3 here is CASSPGGQVGELFF. Written as DNA, the CDR3 is TGTGCCAGCAGTCCCGGGGGGCAGGTCGGGGAGCTGTTTTTT. The rearrangement links TRBV28 to TRBJ2-2, with D maybe TRBD2 (7 bases). This CDR3 comprises 14 residues. Trimming removed 5 bases at V and 7 bases at J, with 14 bases between. Looked up from germline, CDR1 is MDHEN and CDR2 is SYDVKM.

The rearrangement uses TRBV24-1 and TRBJ1-4; D perhaps matches TRBD1 (6 bases). Germline V lookup: CDR1 KGHDR, CDR2 SFDVKD. The ends were cut back, 0 bases at V and 4 bases at J, with 8 bases in the middle. CDR3 length: 15 residues. The CDR3 spells CATSDLTGINEKLFF. The CDR3 DNA reads as TGTGCCACCAGTGATTTGACAGGGATTAATGAAAAACTGTTTTTT.

The rearrangement uses TRBV21-1 and TRBJ2-3. TRBV21-1 represents a pseudogene. This CDR3 contains 14 residues. The CDR3 DNA reads as TGTGCCAGCAATGGGGGTACCGTCACAGATACGCAGTATTTT. It translates to CASNGGTVTDTQYF.

The chain's CDR3 is CAISDDSLANYGYTF. The CDR3 DNA reads as TGTGCCATCAGTGATGACAGTCTGGCCAACTATGGCTACACCTTC. The J gene is TRBJ1-2, the V gene TRBV10-3; a possible D gene is TRBD1 (5 bases). Per the germline V gene, CDR1 is ENHRY and CDR2 is SYGVKD. Trimming removed 3 bases at V and 2 bases at J, with 13 bases between. This CDR3 is 15 amino acids long.

As concerns this clone: At the DNA level, this CDR3 is encoded by other sequences in the same sample as well. The chain employs TRBV5-1 and TRBJ1-3; possible D gene TRBD1, 5 bases. In germline, CDR1 is SGHRS, CDR2 YFSETQ. The V end was cut by 4 bases, the J end by 7 bases, with 12 bases between. The CDR3 covers 13 residues. The CDR3 DNA is TGCGCCAGCAGCCCCGGGGGGAGTAACACCATATATTTT. Protein: CASSPGGSNTIYF.

V gene TRBV18 combines with J gene TRBJ2-7; either TRBD1 or TRBD2 may fit D (5 bases each). CDR3 length equals 13 residues. CDR1 and CDR2 (germline): KGHSH, LQKENI. Trimming took 2 bases from V and 6 from J, leaving 11 bases between them. The CDR3 DNA reads TGTGCCAGCTCACCAGGTGGGGGAATCGAGCAGTACTTC. As protein: CASSPGGGIEQYF.

The chain recombines TRBV2 with TRBJ1-5, with a tentative D call TRBD1 (5 bases). The CDR3 is made up of 15 amino acids. V was clipped by 7 bases and J by 0 bases, with 13 bases between them. Germline assignment: CDR1 SNHLY and CDR2 FYNNEI. The CDR3, as DNA: TGTGCCAGCAAGGGGTATGTTAATAGCAATCAGCCCCAGCATTTT. Translating gives CASKGYVNSNQPQHF. The full variable domain, in which reference TRBV2 and TRBJ1-5 provide the parts outside the CDR3, is EPEVTQTPSHQVTQMGQEVILRCVPISNHLYFYWYRQILGQKVEFLVSFYNNEISEKSEIFDDQFSVERPDGSNFTLKIRSTKLEDSAMYFCASKGYVNSNQPQHFGDGTRLSIL.

The chain uses TRBV7-9 and TRBJ2-2; D unresolved. Trimming took 3 bases from V and 4 from J, leaving 9 bases between them. Per germline, CDR1 SEHNR and CDR2 FQNEAQ (reference sequence). The CDR3 is made up of 14 amino acids. CDR3 in DNA: TGTGCCAGCAGCTTTGGGCAGCGCACCGGGGAGCTGTTTTTT. Its translation is CASSFGQRTGELFF.

The chain is built from TRBV20-1 and TRBJ2-3; D unclear. V lost 6 bases and J lost 5, with 9 bases in between. The CDR3 is 11 amino acids. Germline values: CDR1 DFQATT, CDR2 SNEGSKA (reference sequence). The CDR3 protein is CSAGTQDTQYF. For the CDR3, the DNA is TGCAGTGCCGGAACCCAAGATACGCAGTATTTT.

The J gene is TRBJ1-1, the V gene TRBV6-4; 9 bases agree with TRBD1. V was pared by 6 bases and J by 1 base, with 3 bases of the junction left unmatched. The germline V gene has CDR1 MRHNA and CDR2 SNTAGT. The CDR3 covers 14 residues. Written as DNA, the CDR3 is TGTGCCAGCAGCCCGGGACAGGGGAACACTGAAGCTTTCTTT. Translation gives CASSPGQGNTEAFF.